This is a list of T cell receptor beta chains from one sample in a study of blood T cell repertoires in COVID-19. Repertoires were generated with immunoSEQ multiplex PCR, while TCRdb's copy carries only in-frame clones and drops some. The sample lists about 59,000 clones, approximately 79% occurring once. The sequencing sample was made of peripheral blood. These receptors were obtained from an older woman with acute or convalescent COVID-19. Both conserved end residues are part of each CDR3. The D gene is left open where the match is weak. A row's size may be missing; if present it is once, few, many or a size class.

V,size,D,J,CDR3,DNA
TRBV7-6,.,TRBD1,TRBJ1-3,CASSSQIRDRVNTIYF,TGTGCCAGCAGCTCACAAATCCGGGACAGGGTAAACACCATATATTTT
TRBV6-2/TRBV6-3,.,TRBD2,TRBJ2-3,CASSSGTSGGARDTQYF,TGTGCCAGCAGTTCCGGGACTAGCGGGGGGGCCCGAGATACGCAGTATTTT
TRBV5-4,.,.,TRBJ1-1,CASSSVGVSEAFF,TGTGCCAGCAGCTCGGTAGGGGTATCTGAAGCTTTCTTT
TRBV25-1,few,.,TRBJ1-4,CASSETGTNEKLFF,TGTGCCAGCAGTGAAACGGGGACTAATGAAAAACTGTTTTTT
TRBV4-2,.,TRBD2,TRBJ2-2,CASTTDRTSGGSFPNTGELFF,TGTGCCAGCACCACCGACCGGACTAGCGGGGGGTCTTTTCCTAACACCGGGGAGCTGTTTTTT
TRBV2,.,TRBD1,TRBJ2-5,CASSSDRAETQYF,TGTGCCAGCAGTAGTGACAGGGCCGAGACCCAGTACTTC
TRBV7-8,.,TRBD2,TRBJ2-2,CASSSRAGGSGELFF,TGTGCCAGCAGCTCCCGAGCGGGGGGGTCCGGGGAGCTGTTTTTT
TRBV7-2,.,.,TRBJ2-5,CASSHTGTEETQYF,TGTGCCAGCAGCCATACAGGGACCGAAGAGACCCAGTACTTC
TRBV6-1,.,.,TRBJ1-2,CASSEDPRRGTDYGYTF,TGTGCCAGCAGTGAGGACCCCCGACGGGGGACGGACTATGGCTACACCTTC
TRBV7-8,.,TRBD1,TRBJ1-2,CASSLVGGQGARGYTF,TGTGCCAGCAGCTTAGTAGGGGGACAGGGGGCACGTGGCTACACCTTC
TRBV18,few,.,TRBJ2-2,CASSPFGDTGELFF,TGTGCCAGCTCACCTTTCGGAGACACCGGGGAGCTGTTTTTT
TRBV12-3/TRBV12-4,once,.,TRBJ1-1,CASSLYTEAFF,TGTGCCAGCAGCCTATACACTGAAGCTTTCTTT
TRBV12-3/TRBV12-4,.,.,TRBJ2-7,CASSSGPEQYF,TGTGCCAGCAGTTCAGGGCCCGAGCAGTACTTC
TRBV28,few,.,TRBJ2-3,CASSKRIAPTDTQYF,TGTGCCAGCAGCAAGCGGATCGCTCCCACAGATACGCAGTATTTT
TRBV6-6,.,.,TRBJ1-5,CASSPGRDQPQHF,TGTGCCAGCAGCCCAGGGAGGGATCAGCCCCAGCATTTT
TRBV28,.,TRBD1,TRBJ1-2,CASSYGQGLGYGYTF,TGTGCCAGCAGTTACGGACAGGGGTTGGGCTATGGCTACACCTTC
TRBV21-1,.,.,TRBJ1-1,CASSKLEGNTEAFF,TGTGCCAGCAGCAAACTTGAGGGGAACACTGAAGCTTTCTTT
TRBV28,.,.,TRBJ1-5,CATRLSNQPQHF,TGTGCCACCAGACTTAGCAATCAGCCCCAGCATTTT
TRBV7-3,.,TRBD1,TRBJ1-1,CASSLGSGGFSYTEAFF,TGTGCCAGCAGCTTAGGTTCAGGGGGATTCTCGTACACTGAAGCTTTCTTT
TRBV6-5,many,TRBD1,TRBJ1-2,CASSLESTGNGYTF,TGTGCCAGCAGTCTTGAGTCGACAGGGAATGGCTACACCTTC
TRBV6-5,few,.,TRBJ1-2,CASRGKTGERGYTF,TGTGCCAGCAGGGGGAAGACAGGCGAGAGGGGCTACACCTTC
TRBV6-5,.,TRBD1,TRBJ2-5,CASGGQGILETQYF,TGTGCCAGCGGGGGACAGGGGATTTTAGAGACCCAGTACTTC
TRBV7-2,.,.,TRBJ1-6,CASSFEERRSPLHF,TGTGCCAGCAGCTTTGAGGAGAGACGGTCACCCCTCCACTTT
TRBV19,.,.,TRBJ2-2,CASSIPARTFSLFF,TGTGCCAGTAGTATACCGGCGAGGACATTTTCGCTGTTTTTT